This is a list of T cell receptor beta chains from one sample in a study of graft-versus-host responses after intestinal transplantation. This table comes from immunoSEQ multiplex PCR, and its TCRdb copy is limited to in-frame clones, with some not included. The sample includes some 100,000 clones, 87% of them seen just once. Their cognate antigens are unknown. The sequencing used unstimulated CD4+ T cells sorted from spleen or lymph node cells, collected before transplant. These TCRs come from a human donor who was the organ donor for an intestinal transplant. CDR3s include the opening cysteine and the closing phenylalanine or tryptophan. The D gene is left open where the match is weak. Size is stated for part of the rows, as once, few or many counts, or as a class when the clone is expanded.

d_gene,v_gene,abundance,j_gene,CDR3aa,CDR3nt
TRBD1,TRBV4-2,-,TRBJ1-1,CASSQFYAGQGAISEAFF,TGTGCCAGCAGCCAATTTTACGCTGGACAGGGGGCCATTTCTGAAGCTTTCTTT
TRBD1,TRBV29-1,-,TRBJ1-2,CSVGLLGAGGGGYTF,TGCAGCGTTGGTTTACTCGGGGCAGGGGGAGGCGGCTACACCTTC
TRBD1,TRBV9,-,TRBJ1-2,CASSPRTGNYGYTF,TGTGCCAGCAGCCCCCGGACAGGGAACTATGGCTACACCTTC
-,TRBV5-7,-,TRBJ2-7,CASSSIRDSPLLTFYEQYF,TGTGCCAGCAGCTCAATCCGGGACTCCCCGCTCCTGACCTTCTACGAGCAGTACTTC
-,TRBV19,once,TRBJ1-6,CASSLLFNSPLHF,TGTGCCAGTAGTCTCCTGTTTAATTCACCCCTCCACTTT
-,TRBV23-1,-,TRBJ2-7,CASTKTSFYEQYF,TGCGCCAGCACCAAAACCAGTTTCTACGAGCAGTACTTC
-,TRBV6-4,-,TRBJ2-3,CASSDGQPTDTQYF,TGTGCCAGCAGTGACGGCCAACCCACAGATACGCAGTATTTT
-,TRBV6-1,-,TRBJ2-7,CASSDWGNEQYF,TGTGCCAGCAGTGATTGGGGGAACGAGCAGTACTTC
-,TRBV28,-,TRBJ2-5,CASREGFGETQYF,TGTGCCAGCAGGGAGGGATTCGGAGAGACCCAGTACTTC
TRBD1,TRBV19,-,TRBJ1-6,CASKVTGGNSPLHF,TGTGCCAGTAAAGTGACAGGGGGTAATTCACCCCTCCACTTT
-,TRBV27,-,TRBJ2-1,CATHRANEQFF,TGTGCCACTCACAGGGCGAATGAGCAGTTCTTC